This passage covers 10 T cell receptor beta chains from one sample sequenced in a study of monozygotic twins with inflammatory bowel disease. TCRdb processed the 5' RACE reads again and assigns one entry to each CDR3 protein, with no DNA. Here the sample table reports over 90,000 distinct CDR3 sequences. The sequenced sample was blood. Source of these receptors: a human donor with ulcerative colitis or Crohn's disease, or a healthy co-twin of an affected twin (not recorded which).

The V call is TRBV18, the J call TRBJ1-3. CDR3 length: 14 amino acids. From germline, CDR1 is KGHSH and CDR2 LQKENI. The CDR3 is CASSPPEGGNTIYF.

The J gene is TRBJ2-2, the V gene TRBV18; the D gene TCRdb calls, TRBD1, cannot be checked with no DNA. The V gene's germline CDR1 is KGHSH and CDR2 LQKENI. There are 17 residues in the CDR3. CDR3 residues: CASSSYGIHGDTGELFF.

V gene TRBV9 combines with J gene TRBJ2-7. The germline CDR1 and CDR2 sequences are SGDLS and YYNGEE. The length of the CDR3 is 14 residues. CDR3 protein: CASSVDTLDDEQYF.

This sequence joins TRBV20-1 and TRBJ2-7. Germline CDR1 DFQATT, CDR2 SNEGSKA (reference sequence). The CDR3 contains 13 residues. CDR3 protein: CSARIEPVYEQYF.

V is TRBV20-1 and J is TRBJ2-3; TCRdb's D gene call, TRBD1, goes unchecked for lack of DNA. Germline V lookup: CDR1 DFQATT, CDR2 SNEGSKA (reference sequence). The CDR3 runs 15 residues. The CDR3 sequence: CSAELGAERTDTQYF.

This chain links TRBV9 with TRBJ2-1; TCRdb picks TRBD2, but there is no DNA to check that call. CDR1 SGDLS and CDR2 YYNGEE come from the germline V gene. This CDR3 contains 14 residues. The CDR3: CASSAVSGSSEQFF.

This chain connects TRBV5-5 to TRBJ2-2. The CDR3 contains 15 residues. CDR1 is SGHKS and CDR2 is YYEKEE in the germline V gene (reference sequence). CDR3 in amino acids: CASSPLSKSTGELFF. The full variable domain, rest sourced from reference TRBV5-5 and TRBJ2-2, is DAGVTQSPTHLIKTRGQQVTLRCSPISGHKSVSWYQQVLGQGPQFIFQYYEKEERGRGNFPDRFSARQFPNYSSELNVNALLLGDSALYLCASSPLSKSTGELFFGEGSRLTVL.

This chain uses TRBV5-1 with TRBJ1-6; TCRdb's assignment of TRBD1 cannot be checked, as there is no DNA. The CDR3 has 14 amino acids. Germline-derived CDR1 and CDR2 are SGHRS and YFSETQ. This CDR3 reads CASSLEDRDSPLHF.

The chain couples TRBV7-6 to TRBJ2-1. This CDR3 contains 16 residues. Germline lookup yields CDR1 SGHVS and CDR2 FNYEAQ. The chain's CDR3 is CASSFGLRSSYNEQFF.

The chain carries TRBV6-2 or TRBV6-3 and TRBJ2-7; TCRdb selects TRBD2, and the lack of DNA leaves this call unchecked. The CDR3 covers 13 residues. Per germline, CDR1 MNHEY and CDR2 SVGEGT. The CDR3 sequence is CASSKRTSFEQYF.